These 25 T cell receptor beta chains came from one sample sequenced in a study of beta chain features in type 1 diabetes (dated by TCRdb to the late 2010s). Libraries were constructed by the immunoSEQ multiplex PCR assay. The High Capacity cDNA Reverse Transcription Kit was used to reverse transcribe all of the isolated RNA, meaning that expressed TCRB transcripts were what got sequenced. Held by TCRdb, this immuneACCESS table contains in-frame sequences only and omits some clones. Under half of the omission traces to an unresolved V gene where checked; the cause of the rest is unknown. The sample table lists some 410,000 clones, 9.5% to 12% of them with a count of one. Clones ranked in the top ten supply 0.04% to 0.05% of the sample. What was sequenced was naive CD4+ T cells from blood. The cell subset or site label, as the study defines it: true naive CD4+ T cells. The receptors stem from a young woman in good health.

This chain connects TRBV18 to TRBJ2-1, with D tentatively TRBD1 (6 bases). The CDR3 has 15 amino acids. Germline lookup yields CDR1 KGHSH and CDR2 LQKENI. Between the trimmed V and J ends, which lost 1 base and 6 bases, there was a span of 13 bases. CDR3 protein: CASSPLDRFLNEQFF. DNA of the CDR3: TGTGCCAGCTCACCACTTGACAGGTTTCTCAATGAGCAGTTCTTC.

The V call is TRBV7-3, the J call TRBJ2-5, with TRBD1 identical over 7 bases. CDR3 length equals 13 residues. In germline, CDR1 is SGHTA, CDR2 FQGTGA. After removal of 5 bases from V and 3 bases from J, the junction contained 3 bases not matched to a gene. Written as DNA, the CDR3 is TGTGCCAGCAGCCCAGGGACAGAAGAGACCCAGTACTTC. Its translation: CASSPGTEETQYF.

Concerning this clone itself: Other DNA sequences from this sample encode an identical CDR3 as well. The V gene is TRBV9, the J gene TRBJ2-5; 13 bases agree with TRBD2. V gave up 2 bases and J gave up 5 bases; unmatched junction bases: 3. CDR1 SGDLS and CDR2 YYNGEE come from the germline V gene. The CDR3 has 15 residues. The CDR3 region has the DNA TGTGCCAGCAGCGTGGGACTAGCGGGGCTTGAGACCCAGTACTTC. Its translation is CASSVGLAGLETQYF. The full variable domain, rest sourced from reference TRBV9 and TRBJ2-5, is DSGVTQTPKHLITATGQRVTLRCSPRSGDLSVYWYQQSLDQGLQFLIQYYNGEERAKGNILERFSAQQFPDLHSELNLSSLELGDSALYFCASSVGLAGLETQYFGPGTRLLVL.

This rearrangement joins TRBV4-2 to TRBJ2-1; 7 bases map to TRBD1. The germline gives CDR1 LGHNA, CDR2 YNFKEQ. Trimming took 3 bases from V and 3 from J; bases not matched to a gene: 2. The CDR3 runs 14 residues. The CDR3 reads CASSQRQGYNEQFF. The CDR3 DNA reads TGTGCCAGCAGCCAGCGACAGGGCTACAATGAGCAGTTCTTC.

V is TRBV7-3 and J is TRBJ2-1, with 7 positions matching TRBD1. This CDR3 has 13 amino acids. Trimming removed 6 bases from V and 4 bases from J; junction bases left unmatched: 3. Germline lookup yields CDR1 SGHTA and CDR2 FQGTGA. This chain's CDR3 is CASSDRVYNEQFF. As DNA, the CDR3 is TGTGCCAGCAGTGACAGGGTTTACAATGAGCAGTTCTTC.

The DNA for the CDR3 is TGTGCCAGCAGTGCAACTAGGTACAATGAGCAGTTCTTC. Protein sequence: CASSATRYNEQFF. J is TRBJ2-1 and V is TRBV27, with D perhaps matching TRBD2 (5 bases). In germline, CDR1 is MNHEY, CDR2 SMNVEV (reference sequence). The CDR3 covers 13 residues. V was pared by 5 bases and J by 4 bases, with 9 bases between.

The V gene is TRBV2, the J gene TRBJ2-6; no firm D call. Germline V gene lookup returns CDR1 SNHLY and CDR2 FYNNEI. The CDR3 length is 14 residues. Trimming pared 7 bases from V and 1 base from J, leaving 8 bases between. Written as DNA, the CDR3 is TGTGCCAGCATTCGCCAGTCTGGGGCCAACGTCCTGACTTTC. Translation: CASIRQSGANVLTF.

V and J are TRBV4-3 and TRBJ2-1, with D hard to call. The V end lost 3 bases, the J end lost 8 bases, and 14 bases lay between the germline ends. The CDR3 totals 14 residues. The germline V gene has CDR1 LGHNA and CDR2 YSLEER. The CDR3 loop is CASSQARIGDEQFF. Written as DNA, the CDR3 is TGCGCCAGCAGCCAGGCTCGGATTGGGGATGAGCAGTTCTTC.

This clone turned up a few times. The chain is built from TRBV5-6 and TRBJ2-7; D gene unclear. The CDR3 extends over 11 amino acids. V dropped 2 bases and J dropped 6 bases, with 6 bases sitting between them. CDR1 and CDR2 from the germline V gene are SGHDT and YYEEEE. CDR3 in amino acids: CASSFKGEQYV. The CDR3 DNA sequence: TGTGCCAGCAGCTTTAAGGGCGAGCAGTACGTC.

The CDR3 DNA reads TGTGCCAGCAGCACGGGACCTCCCACCGGGGAGCTGTTTTTT. It is translated as CASSTGPPTGELFF. The chain joins TRBV9 to TRBJ2-2; D is perhaps TRBD1 or TRBD2 (5 bases each). V dropped 4 bases and J dropped 4 bases, with 11 bases sitting between them. In germline, CDR1 is SGDLS, CDR2 YYNGEE. This CDR3 region has 14 residues.

Turning to this clone: The same CDR3 can be traced to other DNA sequences in this sample. The chain is built from TRBV18 and TRBJ2-7; the D is unclear. The CDR3 is 12 amino acids. The V and J ends lost 3 bases and 3 bases respectively, with 6 bases between them. Germline V gives CDR1 KGHSH, CDR2 LQKENI. The CDR3 here is CASSPRSYEQYF. CDR3 DNA: TGTGCCAGCTCACCCCGTAGCTACGAGCAGTACTTC.

For this clone: Its ends do not fully match the called genes, so a read error is possible. J is TRBJ2-1 and V is TRBV4-2; the D gene is possibly TRBD2 (5 bases). This CDR3 is 13 amino acids long. CDR1 is LGHNA and CDR2 is YNFKEQ in the germline V gene. This CDR3 reads CASSQDYYNEQFF. CDR3 nucleotide sequence: TGTGCCAGCAGTCAAGACTACTACAATGAGCAGTTCTTC.

This clone was counted a few times. This chain links TRBV10-3 with TRBJ2-1, with 8 bases fitting TRBD1. V was pared by 7 bases and J by 2 bases, with 7 bases of the junction left unmatched. The CDR3 extends over 15 amino acids. Germline loops: CDR1 ENHRY, CDR2 SYGVKD. The CDR3 protein is CAITQTGEAYNEQFF. The CDR3 nucleotides are TGTGCCATCACCCAGACAGGGGAAGCCTACAATGAGCAGTTCTTC.

This clone was detected only a few times. The chain joins TRBV18 to TRBJ2-7; 8 bases map to TRBD1. The CDR3 consists of 14 residues. The V gene's germline CDR1 is KGHSH and CDR2 LQKENI. Trimming at V came to 3 bases and at J to 7 bases, leaving 8 bases not matched to a gene. The CDR3 nucleotides read TGTGCCAGCTCACCCGGGACAGGCCTGGATGAGCAGTACTTC. It codes for CASSPGTGLDEQYF.

This clone was observed a handful of times. The rearrangement uses TRBV18 and TRBJ2-1; D unresolved. The CDR3 has 14 residues. Trimming took off 6 bases at V and 6 bases at J, with 15 bases between the two ends. Germline CDR1 and CDR2: KGHSH and LQKENI. The CDR3 coding sequence is TGTGCCAGCTCGCCATCTCCTGGCTTCAATGAGCAGTTCTTC. It specifies CASSPSPGFNEQFF.

This clone was picked up a small number of times. V usage is TRBV7-2 and J usage is TRBJ2-7; D is unclear. Germline V gene data show CDR1 as SGHTA and CDR2 as FQGNSA. V shed 2 bases and J shed 4 bases, with 9 bases lying between them. This CDR3 is 13 amino acids long. In DNA form, the CDR3 reads TGTGCCAGCAGCTTAATATCCGGATACGAGCAGTACGTC. This gives the protein CASSLISGYEQYV.

The chain is built from TRBV19 and TRBJ2-1, with D perhaps TRBD1 (5 bases). The germline gives CDR1 LNHDA, CDR2 SQIVND (reference sequence). There are 13 residues in the CDR3. Trimming shortened V by 6 bases and J by 8 bases, and 14 bases separated the two germline ends. CDR3 DNA sequence: TGTGCCAGTAGCAACCAGGGTTGGGATGAGCAGTTCTTC. Protein product: CASSNQGWDEQFF.

This clone turned up a few times. This chain uses TRBV2 with TRBJ2-2; maybe TRBD2 (7 bases). The CDR3 loop spans 15 amino acids. Germline assignment: CDR1 SNHLY and CDR2 FYNNEI. Trimming took 11 bases from V and 2 from J, leaving 18 bases between them. CDR3 sequence reads: CASSRGALNTGELFF. CDR3 DNA sequence: TGTGCCTCCTCCCGGGGGGCTCTTAACACCGGGGAGCTGTTTTTT.

V usage is TRBV9 and J usage is TRBJ2-5, with 8 bases fitting TRBD2. CDR1 and CDR2 (germline): SGDLS, YYNGEE. V trimming: 3 bases; J trimming: 2 bases; junction bases outside the gene matches: 3. This CDR3 comprises 14 residues. The CDR3 loop is CASSAGGRQETQYF. The CDR3 DNA reads as TGTGCCAGCAGCGCGGGAGGGAGGCAAGAGACCCAGTACTTC.

The table lists this clone with a few counts. The V gene is TRBV7-9, the J gene TRBJ2-2, with a weak D call TRBD1 (5 bases). Germline V lookup: CDR1 SEHNR, CDR2 FQNEAQ (reference sequence). CDR3 length: 15 amino acids. V lost 5 bases to trimming and J lost 2 bases, with 12 bases between them. CDR3 protein: CASSTGTANTGELFF. In nucleotides, the CDR3 is TGTGCCAGCAGCACAGGAACCGCCAACACCGGGGAGCTGTTTTTT.

This clone was detected only a few times. The genes are TRBV7-9 and TRBJ1-1; TRBD1 might be the D (5 bases). The germline V gene has CDR1 SEHNR and CDR2 FQNEAQ (reference sequence). CDR3 length: 15 amino acids. The germline V and J ends were trimmed by 2 bases and 4 bases, with 14 bases remaining between them. CDR3 protein: CASSLIRGRTTEAFF. In DNA, the CDR3 is TGTGCCAGCAGCTTAATCCGGGGACGGACCACTGAAGCTTTCTTT.

The rearrangement joins TRBV5-1 to TRBJ2-7, with D possibly matching TRBD1 (6 bases). Germline CDR1 SGHRS, CDR2 YFSETQ. V shed 4 bases and J shed 3 bases, with 14 bases lying between them. This CDR3 region has 14 residues. CDR3 residues: CASSPGQGYYEQYF. CDR3 nucleotide sequence: TGCGCCAGCAGCCCGGGGCAGGGGTACTACGAGCAGTACTTC.

The chain recombines TRBV7-2 with TRBJ2-1, with D possibly TRBD2 on 5 matching bases. Germline V gene sequence: CDR1 SGHTA, CDR2 FQGNSA. The V gene lost 4 bases and the J gene lost 4 bases, with 17 bases spanning the gap. This CDR3 is built from 16 residues. CDR3 residues: CASSSGGERYYNEQFF. In DNA form, the CDR3 reads TGTGCCAGCAGCTCCGGTGGCGAGCGGTATTACAATGAGCAGTTCTTC.

The V and J genes are TRBV18 and TRBJ2-5, with 11 bases lining up with TRBD2. The V gene end was trimmed by 3 bases and the J gene end by 4 bases; junction bases not matched to a gene: 7. This CDR3 comprises 16 residues. Germline-derived CDR1 and CDR2 are KGHSH and LQKENI. The CDR3 sequence is CASSPNSGLAGETQYF. The CDR3 nucleotides read TGTGCCAGCTCACCGAACTCTGGACTAGCGGGAGAGACCCAGTACTTC.

The rearrangement links TRBV18 to TRBJ2-5; D is tentatively TRBD1 or TRBD2 (5 bases each). CDR1 and CDR2 (germline): KGHSH, LQKENI. The CDR3 contains 13 residues. The V end was cut by 3 bases, the J end by 4 bases, with 9 bases between. The CDR3 sequence is CASSPTGRETQYF. As DNA, the CDR3 is TGTGCCAGCTCACCTACGGGACGAGAGACCCAGTACTTC.